This TCR beta chain was identified in a study of blood T cell repertoires in COVID-19. Across the whole study: Researchers got acute and convalescent COVID-19 samples from the United States, Italy and Spain.

TCRdb's table, derived via immunoSEQ multiplex PCR, lists solely in-frame clones and lacks some. The table lists around 430,000 clones, more than 70% of them singletons. Germline CDR1 SEHNR, CDR2 FQNEAQ (reference sequence). After removal of 3 bases from V and 4 bases from J, the junction contained 2 bases not matched to a gene. The CDR3 contains 14 residues. What was sequenced was peripheral blood. The chain combines TRBV7-9 with TRBJ2-2; 7 bases fit TRBD2. This receptor was taken from a woman aged 45-65 years with COVID-19, enrolled during active disease. The CDR3 loop is CASSFSGGTGELFF. For the CDR3, the DNA is TGTGCCAGCAGCTTCTCGGGGGGCACCGGGGAGCTGTTTTTT.